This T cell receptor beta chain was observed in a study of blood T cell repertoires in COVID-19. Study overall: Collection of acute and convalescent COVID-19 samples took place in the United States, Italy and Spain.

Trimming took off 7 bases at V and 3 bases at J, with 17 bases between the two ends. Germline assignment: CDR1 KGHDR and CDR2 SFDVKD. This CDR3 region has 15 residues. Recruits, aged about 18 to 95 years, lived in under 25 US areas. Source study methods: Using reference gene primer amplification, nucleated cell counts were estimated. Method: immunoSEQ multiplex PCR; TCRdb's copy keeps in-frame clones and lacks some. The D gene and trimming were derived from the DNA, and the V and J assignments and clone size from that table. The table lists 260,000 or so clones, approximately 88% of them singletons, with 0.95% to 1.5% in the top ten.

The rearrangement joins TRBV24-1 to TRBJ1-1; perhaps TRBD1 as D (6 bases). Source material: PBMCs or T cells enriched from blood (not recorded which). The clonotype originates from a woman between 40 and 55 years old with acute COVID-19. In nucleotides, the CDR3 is TGTGCCACCAGAGCAGGGGCGGGGGCGGACACTGAAGCTTTCTTT. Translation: CATRAGAGADTEAFF.